What follows are 21 T cell receptor beta chains derived from one specimen sequenced in a study of beta chain features in type 1 diabetes. Sequenced material consisted of expressed TCRB transcripts (all of the isolated RNA was reverse transcribed). Sequencing was performed with immunoSEQ multiplex PCR; in TCRdb, only in-frame clones are kept and a portion is missing. The sample records some 700,000 clones, under 15% being singletons. These receptors' targets are unknown. Study-level points and caveats: All four CD4+ subsets from Type 1 diabetes patients carried moderately but significantly shorter TCRB CDR3s.

Sample: naive CD4+ T cells from blood. The receptors originated from a man aged 18 to 30 with type 1 diabetes.

The J gene is TRBJ2-1, the V gene TRBV23-1; D remains unclear. TRBV23-1 counts as an open reading frame of uncertain function. Trimming removed 2 bases at V and 11 bases at J, with 13 bases between. The CDR3 sequence is 13 residues long. DNA for the CDR3: TGCGCCAGCAGTCAAGAGGACCAACAGAAGCAGTTCTTC. Translated: CASSQEDQQKQFF.

The chain is built from TRBV25-1 and TRBJ2-2, with a tentative D call TRBD1 (5 bases). The CDR3 has 15 residues. Per germline, CDR1 MGHDK and CDR2 SYGVNS. The V end was cut by 1 base, the J end by 6 bases, with 12 bases between. In nucleotides, the CDR3 is TGTGCCAGCAGTGAATCCCAGGGTTTCGCCGGGGAGCTGTTTTTT. It translates to CASSESQGFAGELFF.

This clone was seen more than once but under ten times. The rearrangement links TRBV2 to TRBJ1-5; D is perhaps TRBD1 (5 bases). V was trimmed by 4 bases and J by 4 bases, leaving 17 bases between them. Germline CDR1 and CDR2: SNHLY and FYNNEI. The length of the CDR3 is 16 residues. CDR3: CASSGRDPGLNQPQHF. The CDR3 DNA sequence: TGTGCCAGCAGTGGCCGGGACCCGGGGCTTAATCAGCCCCAGCATTTT.

This clone was counted a few times. The genes are TRBV9 and TRBJ2-1; D is tentatively TRBD1 or TRBD2 (5 bases each). Trimming took 3 bases from V and 2 from J, leaving 15 bases between them. In germline, CDR1 is SGDLS, CDR2 YYNGEE. The CDR3 extends over 16 amino acids. Written as DNA, the CDR3 is TGTGCCAGCAGCGAGAGTTTAGGGACCACCTACAATGAGCAGTTCTTC. This sequence encodes CASSESLGTTYNEQFF.

This clone was seen only a few times. The gene calls are TRBV7-9 and TRBJ2-7, with D perhaps being TRBD1 or TRBD2 (5 bases each). V lost 3 bases and J lost 2, with 14 bases in between. The V gene's germline CDR1 is SEHNR and CDR2 FQNEAQ (reference sequence). CDR3 size: 15 residues. The CDR3 DNA reads TGTGCCAGCAGCTTGTTGGGGGATGGACCCTACGAGCAGTACTTC. It translates to CASSLLGDGPYEQYF. Full variable domain (missing parts from reference TRBV7-9 and TRBJ2-7): DTGVSQNPRHKITKRGQNVTFRCDPISEHNRLYWYRQTLGQGPEFLTYFQNEAQLEKSRLLSDRFSAERPKGSFSTLEIQRTEQGDSAMYLCASSLLGDGPYEQYFGPGTRLTVT.

This clone was found a few times. The chain carries TRBV7-3 and TRBJ1-1, with 7 bases lining up with TRBD1. The length of the CDR3 is 14 residues. Germline V CDR1 and CDR2: SGHTA, FQGTGA. The V and J ends lost 5 bases and 2 bases, in that order; junction bases with no gene match: 5. The CDR3 coding sequence is TGTGCCAGCAGCCGCAACAGGGGTAACACTGAAGCTTTCTTT. Translation gives CASSRNRGNTEAFF.

The rearrangement uses TRBV28 and TRBJ1-2; 12 bases map to TRBD1. This CDR3 spans 18 amino acids. V gave up 4 bases and J gave up 1 base; unmatched junction bases: 10. Germline assignment: CDR1 MDHEN and CDR2 SYDVKM. The CDR3 loop is CASSSSPGTGGFNYGYTF. CDR3 coding DNA: TGTGCCAGCAGTTCCTCCCCCGGGACAGGGGGCTTTAACTATGGCTACACCTTC.

This chain connects TRBV6-6 to TRBJ2-5; TRBD2 is a possible D gene (6 bases). Trimming took off 6 bases at V and 0 bases at J, with 8 bases between the two ends. CDR1 and CDR2 from the germline V gene are MNHNY and SVGAGI (reference sequence). The CDR3 length is 13 residues. The CDR3: CASSRLDQETQYF. As DNA, the CDR3 is TGTGCCAGCAGCCGACTAGACCAAGAGACCCAGTACTTC.

The chain uses TRBV27 and TRBJ2-6; tentatively, D is TRBD1 (6 bases). Germline assignment: CDR1 MNHEY and CDR2 SMNVEV (reference sequence). Trimming left V 4 bases short and J 4 bases short, with 11 bases between. The CDR3 spans 15 residues. The CDR3 bases are TGTGCCAGCAGTTCGATGGGGGCAGGGGCCAACGTCCTGACTTTC. Protein sequence: CASSSMGAGANVLTF.

The CDR3 bases are TGTGCCAGCAGTGAAACCGGTGGGGTCGCTGAAGCTTTCTTT. Translating gives CASSETGGVAEAFF. V usage is TRBV2 and J usage is TRBJ1-1; D unclear. With 2 bases removed from V and 6 bases from J, the gap between germline ends came to 13 bases. The length of the CDR3 is 14 residues. From germline, CDR1 is SNHLY and CDR2 FYNNEI. Full variable domain (outside the CDR3, taken from reference TRBV2 and TRBJ1-1): EPEVTQTPSHQVTQMGQEVILRCVPISNHLYFYWYRQILGQKVEFLVSFYNNEISEKSEIFDDQFSVERPDGSNFTLKIRSTKLEDSAMYFCASSETGGVAEAFFGQGTRLTVV.

This clone was recorded a few times. The rearrangement joins TRBV21-1 to TRBJ2-5; the table's D call of TRBD1 was not tested on the DNA. TRBV21-1 is a recognized pseudogene. The CDR3 spans 16 residues. CDR3 region: CASSKVHSGGPETQYF. The CDR3 DNA reads TGTGCCAGCAGCAAGGTCCATTCAGGGGGGCCAGAGACCCAGTACTTC.

This clone appeared a few times. This chain joins TRBV15 and TRBJ1-2, with D unclear. V was cut by 1 base and J by 7 bases, with 10 bases left in between. This CDR3 has 13 residues. The germline V gene encodes CDR1 LNHNV and CDR2 YYDKDF (reference sequence). The CDR3 nucleotides read TGTGCCACCAGCAGAGGTTTGCGGGGTGGCTACACCTTC. It encodes CATSRGLRGGYTF.

The rearrangement joins TRBV5-6 to TRBJ1-1, with no clear D. Germline CDR1 and CDR2: SGHDT and YYEEEE. There are 13 residues in the CDR3. The germline V and J ends were trimmed by 4 bases and 6 bases, with 13 bases remaining between them. The CDR3 DNA follows: TGTGCCAGCAGCCTCGACCGGTCGGCTGAAGCTTTCTTT. Residues: CASSLDRSAEAFF.

This clone showed up just a few times. This chain connects TRBV5-6 to TRBJ2-7; maybe TRBD1 (6 bases). Trimming stripped 4 bases from V and 9 bases from J, with 17 bases between. The germline V gene has CDR1 SGHDT and CDR2 YYEEEE. The CDR3 extends over 13 amino acids. CDR3 sequence reads: CASSPGQGLWQYF. CDR3 DNA: TGTGCCAGCAGCCCCGGGCAGGGGCTATGGCAGTACTTC.

V usage is TRBV30 and J usage is TRBJ2-5, with 7 bases fitting TRBD2. Looked up from germline, CDR1 is GTSNPN and CDR2 is SVGIG (reference sequence). The CDR3 has 14 residues. The V gene end was trimmed by 3 bases and the J gene end by 5 bases; junction bases not matched to a gene: 9. CDR3 sequence reads: CAWREAGSEETQYF. The DNA for the CDR3 is TGTGCCTGGAGAGAAGCGGGGTCGGAGGAGACCCAGTACTTC.

The chain recombines TRBV14 with TRBJ2-7; TRBD1 or TRBD2 may be the D gene (5 bases each). This CDR3 is 13 amino acids long. Germline CDR1 is SGHDN and CDR2 is FVKESK. Trimming stripped 9 bases from V and 3 bases from J, with 15 bases between. CDR3 sequence reads: CARGTSPNYEQYF. CDR3 DNA sequence: TGTGCCAGAGGGACCTCACCTAACTACGAGCAGTACTTC.

The chain links TRBV10-3 to TRBJ1-4; D is unclear. V was cut by 2 bases and J by 0 bases, with 7 bases left in between. The germline gives CDR1 ENHRY, CDR2 SYGVKD. There are 15 residues in the CDR3. Here the CDR3 reads CAISEKHATNEKLFF. CDR3 in DNA: TGTGCCATCAGTGAGAAACATGCAACTAATGAAAAACTGTTTTTT.

This clone was recorded a few times. The rearrangement joins TRBV6-5 to TRBJ1-1; D remains unclear. CDR3 size: 13 residues. Germline CDR1 MNHEY, CDR2 SVGAGI. V shed 2 bases and J shed 6 bases, with 10 bases lying between them. The CDR3 DNA sequence: TGTGCCAGCAGTTACGGGGAAGGCGCTGAAGCTTTCTTT. Translating gives CASSYGEGAEAFF.

V gene TRBV6-5 combines with J gene TRBJ1-5; D ambiguous. This CDR3 contains 12 residues. Trimming pared 2 bases from V and 3 bases from J, leaving 2 bases between. From germline, CDR1 is MNHEY and CDR2 SVGAGI. The CDR3 nucleotides read TGTGCCAGCAGTTACCTCAATCAGCCCCAGCATTTT. This gives the protein CASSYLNQPQHF.

This clone was found a few times. V is TRBV14 and J is TRBJ2-2; D is possibly TRBD2 (5 bases). V was shortened by 5 bases and J by 2 bases, with 12 bases between the two germline ends. The CDR3 extends over 15 amino acids. The germline V gene has CDR1 SGHDN and CDR2 FVKESK. CDR3 amino acids: CASSLRATNTGELFF. CDR3 sequence (DNA): TGTGCCAGCAGCTTGCGGGCCACTAACACCGGGGAGCTGTTTTTT.

This clone was seen only a few times. The chain recombines TRBV30 with TRBJ1-2, with 8 bases identical to TRBD1. V shed 3 bases, J shed 3 bases, and the junction held 6 bases outside the gene matches. The CDR3 length is 14 residues. CDR1 GTSNPN and CDR2 SVGIG come from the germline V gene (reference sequence). DNA for the CDR3: TGTGCCTGGAGAGTTGGACAGGGATACTATGGCTACACCTTC. As protein: CAWRVGQGYYGYTF.